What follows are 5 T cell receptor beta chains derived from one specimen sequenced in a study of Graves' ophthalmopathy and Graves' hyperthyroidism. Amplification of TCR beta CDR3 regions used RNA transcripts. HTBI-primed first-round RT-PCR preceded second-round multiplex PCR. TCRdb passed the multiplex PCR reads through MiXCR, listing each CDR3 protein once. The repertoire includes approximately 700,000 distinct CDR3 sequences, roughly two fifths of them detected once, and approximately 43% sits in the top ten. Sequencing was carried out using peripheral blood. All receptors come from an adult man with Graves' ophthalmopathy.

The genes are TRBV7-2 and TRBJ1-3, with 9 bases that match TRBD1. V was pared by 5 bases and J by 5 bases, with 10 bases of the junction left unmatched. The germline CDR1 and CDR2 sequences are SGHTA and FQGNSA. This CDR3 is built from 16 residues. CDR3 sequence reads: CASSPAGTGFRNTIYF. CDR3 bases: TGTGCCAGCAGCCCCGCCGGGACAGGGTTCAGAAACACCATATATTTT.

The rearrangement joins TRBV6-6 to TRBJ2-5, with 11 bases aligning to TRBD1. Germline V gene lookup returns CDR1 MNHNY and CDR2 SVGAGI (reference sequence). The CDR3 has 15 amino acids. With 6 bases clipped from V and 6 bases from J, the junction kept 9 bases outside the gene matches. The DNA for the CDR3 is TGTGCCAGCAGCCTGGACAGGGGGCGAGGAAAGACCCAGTACTTC. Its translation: CASSLDRGRGKTQYF.

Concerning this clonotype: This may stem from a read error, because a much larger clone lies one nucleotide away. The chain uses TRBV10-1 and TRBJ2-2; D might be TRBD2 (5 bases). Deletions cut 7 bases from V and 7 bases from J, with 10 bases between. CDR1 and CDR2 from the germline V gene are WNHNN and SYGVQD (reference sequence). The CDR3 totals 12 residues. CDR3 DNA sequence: TGCGCCAGCAATGATGAGGGCGGGGAGCTGTTTTTT. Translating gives CASNDEGGELFF.

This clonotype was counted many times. CDR3 in DNA: TGTGCCAGCCGTCGCGACTTGGACAGGGTAGTCAAGTCACCCCTCCACTTT. This gives the protein CASRRDLDRVVKSPLHF. The chain combines TRBV2 with TRBJ1-6; 8 bases align to TRBD1. Germline trimming cut 8 bases from V and 10 bases from J; bases unmatched to any gene: 19. The CDR3 length is 17 residues. Germline assignment: CDR1 SNHLY and CDR2 FYNNEI. Combining the CDR3 with reference TRBV2 and TRBJ1-6 gives the whole variable domain EPEVTQTPSHQVTQMGQEVILRCVPISNHLYFYWYRQILGQKVEFLVSFYNNEISEKSEIFDDQFSVERPDGSNFTLKIRSTKLEDSAMYFCASRRDLDRVVKSPLHFGNGTRLTVT.

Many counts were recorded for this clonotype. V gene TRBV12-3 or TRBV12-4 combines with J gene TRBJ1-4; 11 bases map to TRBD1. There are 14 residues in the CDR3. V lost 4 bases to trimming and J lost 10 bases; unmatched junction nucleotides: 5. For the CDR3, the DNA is TGTGCCAGCAGTTCCCGGGACAGGGGGAGAAAACTGTTTTTT. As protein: CASSSRDRGRKLFF.